This T cell receptor beta chain appears in the sequencing data of a study of blood T cell repertoires in COVID-19. Across the study: The samples span acute and convalescent COVID-19 from the United States, Italy and Spain.

Original handling: Reference gene primer amplification in the assay estimated nucleated cell counts. Produced via immunoSEQ multiplex PCR; TCRdb's table is partial and in-frame only. Clonal size and the V and J genes are those of that table, whereas D and trimming came from the DNA. The repertoire includes 150,000 to 200,000 clones, 89% of them detected once, and under 0.85% sits in the top ten. Those enrolled, adults aged roughly 18 to 95 years, came from about two dozen US areas. What the recovered Cohort 3 donors had was two negative PCRs, clearance, or symptom resolution. V was trimmed by 5 bases and J by 0 bases, leaving 11 bases between them. CDR3 length: 15 residues. Per germline, CDR1 MDHEN and CDR2 SYDVKM.

The sequence came from a woman younger than 35 who had recovered from COVID-19. Sequenced input: PBMCs or T cells enriched from blood (not recorded which). The gene calls are TRBV28 and TRBJ2-1; a weak D match, TRBD2 (6 bases). CDR3 bases: TGTGCCAGCAGTCTGGGGGACTCCTCCTACAATGAGCAGTTCTTC. Its translation is CASSLGDSSYNEQFF. Full variable domain (missing parts from reference TRBV28 and TRBJ2-1): DVKVTQSSRYLVKRTGEKVFLECVQDMDHENMFWYRQDPGLGLRLIYFSYDVKMKEKGDIPEGYSVSREKKERFSLILESASTNQTSMYLCASSLGDSSYNEQFFGPGTRLTVL.